This TCR beta chain was sequenced during a study of T cells in tumors after PD-1 blockade. At the level of the study: Each patient got pembrolizumab 200 mg every 3 weeks or cemiplimab 350 mg every 2 weeks. On average, peripheral blood gave some 120,000 TCR templates and around 40,000 unique clonotypes.

Assay used: immunoSEQ multiplex PCR; TCRdb lists only in-frame clones, some missing. Among approximately 47,000 clones listed, approximately 80% were seen once. In the case of this clone: Its antigen is not known.

Broader study findings: Roughly 40% of tumor TCR clonotypes were also found in blood.

The germline CDR1 and CDR2 sequences are SEHNR and FQNEAQ (reference sequence). The CDR3 covers 16 residues. The germline V and J ends were trimmed by 4 bases and 4 bases, with 14 bases remaining between them. The TCR originated in a human donor with advanced basal cell or squamous cell carcinoma (not recorded which). The sequenced sample was PBMCs, obtained before anti-PD-1 therapy. The chain is built from TRBV7-9 and TRBJ2-6; D is possibly TRBD1 (7 bases). The DNA for the CDR3 is TGTGCCAGCAGCTCATCGGAGGGACAGGGGGCCAACGTCCTGACTTTC. As protein: CASSSSEGQGANVLTF.